This TCR beta chain was sequenced for a study of blood T cell repertoires in COVID-19 (dated by TCRdb to the early 2020s). At the level of the whole study: The collaborator samples originated in the United States, Italy and Spain and spanned the acute and convalescent phases of COVID-19. The sample metadata nearly always contained a de-identified subject ID, COVID-19 status, age in years and sex. Where available, HLA class I and class II types were taken from metadata supplied by the sample provider and were not determined by assay-based typing. The samples were drawn from two sources: the first 160 participants of the ongoing ImmuneRACE study, and approximately 1,300 subjects contributed by 6 global collaborators. The dataset comprised deeply sampled blood TCRbeta repertoires from subjects exposed to, actively infected with, or recovered from COVID-19. The repertoires were released in a freely available public database meant as a resource for research on the immune response to SARS-CoV-2. The material from the prospective study consisted of cDNA or gDNA derived from T cells, B-cell-depleted T cells, or PBMCs. Points the paper makes about the study in general: How much clinical and demographic metadata was included differed by source and by participant, and the metadata was provided uncurated.

Worth noting for this clone: It lacks a known antigen. There are no base qualities to consult, and no much larger clone falls within one base.

Taken from cysteine to phenylalanine, the CDR3 has 13 residues. The CDR3 DNA has 39 bases and is translated from base 1. Trimming removed 7 bases from V and 2 bases from J; the gene matches leave 4 bases unexplained. Collaborating institutions collected whole blood in K2EDTA tubes following their own protocols. For TCRbeta analysis, collaborator samples were shipped as frozen whole blood, as isolated PBMCs, or as DNA extracted from either sample type. TCRbeta CDR3 regions were amplified from genomic DNA by means of the immunoSEQ Assay, a bias-controlled multiplex PCR. The original methods were these. Nucleated cell counts per sample were estimated from amplification of reference gene primers within the assay. To quantify the absolute abundance of each unique TCRbeta CDR3 rearrangement, sequence reads were collapsed and filtered. Productive Simpson clonality was computed per sample as the square root of Simpson's diversity index over productive rearrangements. TCRdb's version of the immuneACCESS table is confined to in-frame rearrangements and falls short of the full clone set. An unresolved V gene accounts for under half of the shortfall where checked; the remainder is of unknown origin. The D gene and trimming were derived from the DNA, and the V and J assignments and clone size from that table. The sample table lists some 54,000 clones, roughly nine tenths of them with a count of one. 9% of the sample is in the top ten clones.

In this chain, TRBV12-3 or TRBV12-4 is recombined with TRBJ1-2; the central 7 bases match TRBD1. The clonotype was recovered from a man aged 80 or over with active or convalescent COVID-19. Sample: peripheral blood. CDR3 sequence: CASNLQGNYGYTF. At the DNA level, the sequence is TGTGCCAGCAACTTACAGGGGAACTATGGCTACACCTTC.